The rows below give T cell receptor beta chains drawn from one sample of a study of identical twins' blood T cells. TCRdb used MiXCR to reprocess the 5' RACE reads, holding one entry per CDR3 protein. The sample includes around 380,000 distinct CDR3 sequences, about 28% of them seen just once. The material sequenced was PBMCs. The receptors were sampled from a woman aged 18-49 years in good health. CDR3s include the opening cysteine and the closing phenylalanine or tryptophan. Each record gives: V gene, D gene, clone size, J gene, CDR3 DNA, CDR3 protein. The D gene is left open where the match is weak. Expanded clones get a size class; other rows say once, few or many, or leave the size out.

TRBV6-5	NA	NA	TRBJ2-3	TGTGCCAGCGCTGAACGGTATGCAGATACGCAGTATTTT	CASAERYADTQYF
TRBV18	TRBD1	NA	TRBJ1-2	TGTGCCAGCTCACCGGACGGGACAGCCTATGGCTACACCTTC	CASSPDGTAYGYTF
TRBV5-5	TRBD1	many	TRBJ2-2	TGTGCCAGCAGCTCGGGACAGGGTTACACCGGGGAGCTGTTTTTT	CASSSGQGYTGELFF
TRBV4-3	NA	NA	TRBJ1-1	TGCGCCAGCAGCCAAGATCACATGAACACTGAAGCTTTCTTT	CASSQDHMNTEAFF
TRBV5-1	TRBD1	NA	TRBJ1-1	TGCGCCAGCAGCTTGGTTCAGGGGGCTGAAGCTTTCTTT	CASSLVQGAEAFF
TRBV12-3/TRBV12-4	NA	NA	TRBJ2-7	TGTGCCAGCAGTTGGACACTTAGCTACGAGCAGTACTTC	CASSWTLSYEQYF
TRBV19	NA	NA	TRBJ1-2	TGTGCCAGTAGTATCGGATCAGGACGCGGGCGTTTGTATGGCTACACCTTC	CASSIGSGRGRLYGYTF
TRBV20-1	NA	NA	TRBJ2-7	TGCAGTGTAAACCGGGACACCTCCTACGAGCAGTACTTC	CSVNRDTSYEQYF
TRBV29-1	NA	few	TRBJ2-7	TGCAGCGTTGAAGTGCGTTCCTACGAGCAGTACTTC	CSVEVRSYEQYF
TRBV20-1	TRBD1	NA	TRBJ1-5	TGCAGTGCTAGAGCTACGGACAGGGGGAATCAGCCCCAGCATTTT	CSARATDRGNQPQHF
TRBV7-2	TRBD1	once	TRBJ2-1	TGTGCCAGCAGCACCCGGCAGGGGGCCGTATACAATGAGCAGTTCTTC	CASSTRQGAVYNEQFF
TRBV6-5	NA	NA	TRBJ1-1	TGTGCCAGCAGTTACTCGAAGTCGTCGGGCGCTGAAGCTTTCTTT	CASSYSKSSGAEAFF
TRBV18	TRBD1	few	TRBJ1-1	TGTGCCAGCTCACCCCAGGGGGGGACGACTGAAGCTTTCTTT	CASSPQGGTTEAFF
TRBV20-1	NA	NA	TRBJ1-2	TGCAGTGCTAGCGGGGGGGGCAATAACTATGGCTACACCTTC	CSASGGGNNYGYTF
TRBV11-2	NA	NA	TRBJ1-6	TGTGCCAGCAGCTCAGTGAGAAAGCCCCTCCACTTT	CASSSVRKPLHF
TRBV4-2	TRBD2	NA	TRBJ2-4	TGTGCCAGCAGCCAAGGGTCCTGGGGGGGAGCCAAAAACATTCAGTACTTC	CASSQGSWGGAKNIQYF
TRBV29-1	NA	NA	TRBJ1-1	TGCTCCGAGGTCCGGGTCGGGGGAACTGAAGCTTTCTTT	CSEVRVGGTEAFF
TRBV12-3/TRBV12-4	TRBD2	NA	TRBJ2-2	TGTGCCAGCGGTGGACTAGCGGGGGAAACCGGGGAGCTGTTTTTT	CASGGLAGETGELFF
TRBV6-5	NA	few	TRBJ2-2	TGTGCCAGCAGTTACGCGTCTAGATACACCGGGGAGCTGTTTTTT	CASSYASRYTGELFF
TRBV20-1	NA	few	TRBJ2-2	TGCAGTGCTAGAAGTTGGGACCCCACCGGGGAGCTGTTTTTT	CSARSWDPTGELFF
TRBV11-2	NA	few	TRBJ2-5	TGTGCCAGCGGATCCCAAGAGACCCAGTACTTC	CASGSQETQYF
TRBV20-1	NA	many	TRBJ1-2	TGCAGTGCGCCGGGGCTCGGCTATGGCTACACCTTC	CSAPGLGYGYTF
TRBV5-4	NA	NA	TRBJ1-2	TGTGCCAGCAGCTATAATATTAACTATGGCTACACCTTC	CASSYNINYGYTF
TRBV6-1	NA	once	TRBJ1-3	TGTGCCACCAGTTTCGGACAGACCTCTGGAAACACCATATATTTT	CATSFGQTSGNTIYF
TRBV30	NA	few	TRBJ1-2	TGTGCCTGGAGTTGGGACGCCAGGGGTGGCTACACCTTC	CAWSWDARGGYTF
TRBV20-1	NA	few	TRBJ2-3	TGCAGTGCGCTCTTAGCACTGGCGTCGATTAGCACAGATACGCAGTATTTT	CSALLALASISTDTQYF
TRBV20-1	TRBD1	NA	TRBJ1-5	TGCAGTGCTAGAGATCGACAGGGGGCCCAGCAGCCCCAGCATTTT	CSARDRQGAQQPQHF
TRBV5-5	NA	many	TRBJ1-2	TGTGCCAGCAGCTTGGATACAGTCGCTAACTATGGCTACACCTTC	CASSLDTVANYGYTF
TRBV19	NA	NA	TRBJ1-1	TGTGCCAGTAGTAACCGGGTCAGGGACATTGAAGCTTTCTTT	CASSNRVRDIEAFF
TRBV7-2	TRBD2	NA	TRBJ2-3	TGTGCCAGCAGCTTAAGTACTAGCGGGGGAACAGATACGCAGTATTTT	CASSLSTSGGTDTQYF
TRBV24-1	NA	few	TRBJ2-2	TGTGCCACCGAATCGGCCCGAGAGGGAAACACCGGGGAGCTGTTTTTT	CATESAREGNTGELFF
TRBV10-2	NA	NA	TRBJ1-2	TGCGCCAGCAGTGAGTCGAGGACGGAAAACAGGGTACATGGCTACACCTTC	CASSESRTENRVHGYTF
TRBV20-1	TRBD1	few	TRBJ2-1	TGCAGTGCTATTCCGGGACAGGTCAATGAGCAGTTCTTC	CSAIPGQVNEQFF
TRBV6-5	TRBD1	NA	TRBJ1-5	TGTGCCAGCAGTTCGGGGACAGGGGGCAGGCAGCCCCAGCATTTT	CASSSGTGGRQPQHF
TRBV29-1	NA	few	TRBJ1-5	TGCAGCGTTGAAGGGCCTGGGGGGGGGAATCAGCCCCAGCATTTT	CSVEGPGGGNQPQHF
TRBV2	NA	few	TRBJ1-3	TGTGCCAGCAGCCCGCGATTACTTTTCTCTGGAAACACCATATATTTT	CASSPRLLFSGNTIYF
TRBV29-1	NA	NA	TRBJ2-1	TGCAGCGTTCGTATGCAGGTCTGTTTCTCCTACAATGAGCAGTTCTTC	CSVRMQVCFSYNEQFF
TRBV7-9	TRBD1	few	TRBJ1-1	TGTGCCAGCAGCTCGCGAGACAGGGGATTAGAAGCTTTCTTT	CASSSRDRGLEAFF
TRBV4-1	NA	once	TRBJ1-6	TGCGCCAGCAGCCAAGTTGGTGGGTCCTATAATTCACCCCTCCACTTT	CASSQVGGSYNSPLHF
TRBV3-1	TRBD1	few	TRBJ1-1	TGTGCCAGCAGCCCGACAGGGTGGGGACTGAACACTGAAGCTTTCTTT	CASSPTGWGLNTEAFF
TRBV11-2	NA	NA	TRBJ1-6	TGTGCCAGCAGCATCGGGACAAATAATTCACCCCTCCACTTT	CASSIGTNNSPLHF
TRBV7-9	NA	NA	TRBJ1-1	TGTGCCAGCAGCTACGGGCCCTCGACGGATTTGAGCACTGAAGCTTTCTTT	CASSYGPSTDLSTEAFF
TRBV13	NA	NA	TRBJ1-1	TGTGCCAGCAGCTTAGGACTTATCGGGACTGACGTGACTGAAGCTTTCTTT	CASSLGLIGTDVTEAFF
TRBV2	NA	few	TRBJ1-1	TGTGCCAGCAGTGAAGTGACTGAAGCTTTCTTT	CASSEVTEAFF
TRBV20-1	NA	few	TRBJ1-4	TGCAGTGCGCTGGAGGTGCAGCTTTGGGCTAATGAAAAACTGTTTTTT	CSALEVQLWANEKLFF
TRBV10-3	NA	many	TRBJ1-6	TGTGCCACGGGAGAGGGGGAGCCCCTCCACTTT	CATGEGEPLHF
TRBV3-1	TRBD1	few	TRBJ1-5	TGTGCCAGCAGCCAAGGGACAGGGGCGGATCAGCCCCAGCATTTT	CASSQGTGADQPQHF
TRBV9	NA	NA	TRBJ2-2	TGTGCCAGCAGCGGTCACCCAACCGGGGAGCTGTTTTTT	CASSGHPTGELFF
TRBV6-5	TRBD1	few	TRBJ2-4	TGTGCCAGCAGTTCGGGACAGGGTTGGAACATTCAGTACTTC	CASSSGQGWNIQYF
TRBV4-2	NA	NA	TRBJ1-1	TGTGCCAGCAGCCCCCGGGGGGGGGAAGCTTTCTTT	CASSPRGGEAFF
TRBV7-9	TRBD1	NA	TRBJ1-1	TGTGCCAGCAACCCTCCAGGGGGCCTTAACACTGAAGCTTTCTTT	CASNPPGGLNTEAFF
TRBV6-2/TRBV6-3	TRBD1	NA	TRBJ2-7	TGTGCCAGCAGTCTTCCTTTGACAGGGATCTACGAGCAGTACTTC	CASSLPLTGIYEQYF
TRBV20-1	NA	NA	TRBJ2-5	TGCAGTGCTAGATCCCCCAGGGTAGTAGGAGAGACCCAGTACTTC	CSARSPRVVGETQYF
TRBV28	TRBD1	few	TRBJ1-2	TGTGCCACTTCGATCCCGGGACAGGGTTACGGCTACACCTTC	CATSIPGQGYGYTF
TRBV20-1	TRBD2	NA	TRBJ2-3	TGCAGTGCTAACGGGACTAGCGCAGATACGCAGTATTTT	CSANGTSADTQYF
TRBV5-6	TRBD1	NA	TRBJ1-2	TGTGCCAGCAGCCCCCGAACAGGGGGTTTGTATGGCTACACCTTC	CASSPRTGGLYGYTF
TRBV5-5	NA	NA	TRBJ2-7	TGTGCCAGCAGCCCGACCGTTAACTCCTACGAGCAGTACTTC	CASSPTVNSYEQYF